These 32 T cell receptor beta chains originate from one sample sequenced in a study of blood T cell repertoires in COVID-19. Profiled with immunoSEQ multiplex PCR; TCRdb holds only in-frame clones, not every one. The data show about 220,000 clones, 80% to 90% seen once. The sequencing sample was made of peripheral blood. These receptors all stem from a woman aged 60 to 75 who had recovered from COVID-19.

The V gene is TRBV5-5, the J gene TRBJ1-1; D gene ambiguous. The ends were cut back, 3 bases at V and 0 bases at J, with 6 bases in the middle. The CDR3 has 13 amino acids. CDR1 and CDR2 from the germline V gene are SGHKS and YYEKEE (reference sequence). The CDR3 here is CASSSWLNTEAFF. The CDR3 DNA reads TGTGCCAGCAGCTCGTGGCTGAACACTGAAGCTTTCTTT.

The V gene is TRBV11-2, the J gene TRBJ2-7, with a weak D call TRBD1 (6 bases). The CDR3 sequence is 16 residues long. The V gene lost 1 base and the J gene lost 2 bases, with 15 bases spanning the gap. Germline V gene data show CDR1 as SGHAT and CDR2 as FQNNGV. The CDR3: CASSLVGAGVPYEQYF. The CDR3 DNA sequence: TGTGCCAGCAGCTTAGTCGGGGCAGGGGTACCCTACGAGCAGTACTTC.

CDR3 sequence (DNA): TGTGCCAGCAGCGCCCCCGGACTAGCGGGGGGGGTCTTGGAGACCCAGTACTTC. This translates into CASSAPGLAGGVLETQYF. The rearrangement joins TRBV9 to TRBJ2-5; 15 bases map to TRBD2. The V and J ends lost 3 bases and 5 bases, in that order; junction bases with no gene match: 11. Germline CDR1 reads SGDLS; CDR2 reads YYNGEE. This CDR3 spans 18 amino acids.

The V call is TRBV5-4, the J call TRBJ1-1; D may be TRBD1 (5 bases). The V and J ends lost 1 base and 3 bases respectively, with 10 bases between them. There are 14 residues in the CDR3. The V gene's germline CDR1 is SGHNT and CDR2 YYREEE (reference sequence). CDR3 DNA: TGTGCCAGCAGCTTGAACTGGGGGGACACTGAAGCTTTCTTT. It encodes CASSLNWGDTEAFF. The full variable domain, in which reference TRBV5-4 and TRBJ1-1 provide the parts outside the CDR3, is ETGVTQSPTHLIKTRGQQVTLRCSSQSGHNTVSWYQQALGQGPQFIFQYYREEENGRGNFPPRFSGLQFPNYSSELNVNALELDDSALYLCASSLNWGDTEAFFGQGTRLTVV.

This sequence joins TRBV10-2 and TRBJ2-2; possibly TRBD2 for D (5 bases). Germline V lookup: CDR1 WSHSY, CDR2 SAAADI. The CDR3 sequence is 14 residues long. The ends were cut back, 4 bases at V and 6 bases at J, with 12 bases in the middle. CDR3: CASSATRNAGELFF. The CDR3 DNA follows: TGCGCCAGCAGTGCCACTAGGAATGCCGGGGAGCTGTTTTTT.

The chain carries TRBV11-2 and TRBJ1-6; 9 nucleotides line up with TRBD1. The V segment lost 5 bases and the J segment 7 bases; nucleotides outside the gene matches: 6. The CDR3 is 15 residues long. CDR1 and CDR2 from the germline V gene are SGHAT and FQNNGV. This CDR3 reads CASSITGQGNSPLHF. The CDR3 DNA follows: TGTGCCAGCAGCATTACGGGACAGGGAAATTCACCCCTCCACTTT.

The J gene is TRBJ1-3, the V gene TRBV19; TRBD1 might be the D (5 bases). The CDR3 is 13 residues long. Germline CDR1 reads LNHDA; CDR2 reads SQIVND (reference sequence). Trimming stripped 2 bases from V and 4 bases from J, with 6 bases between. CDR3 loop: CASSIQGGNTIYF. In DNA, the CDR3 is TGTGCCAGTAGTATACAGGGAGGAAACACCATATATTTT.

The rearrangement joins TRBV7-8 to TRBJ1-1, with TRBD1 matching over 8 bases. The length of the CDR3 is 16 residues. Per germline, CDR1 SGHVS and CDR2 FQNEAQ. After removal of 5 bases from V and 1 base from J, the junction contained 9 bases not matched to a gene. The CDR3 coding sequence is TGTGCCAGCAGCCTCCGCAGGGGGCTTGGGAACACTGAAGCTTTCTTT. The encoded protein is CASSLRRGLGNTEAFF.

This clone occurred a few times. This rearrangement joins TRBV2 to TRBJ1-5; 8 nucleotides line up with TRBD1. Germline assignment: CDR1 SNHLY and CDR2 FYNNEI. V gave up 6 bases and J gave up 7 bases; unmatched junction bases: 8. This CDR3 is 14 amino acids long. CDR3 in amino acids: CASSADRAEQPQHF. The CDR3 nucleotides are TGTGCCAGCAGCGCGGACAGGGCGGAACAGCCCCAGCATTTT.

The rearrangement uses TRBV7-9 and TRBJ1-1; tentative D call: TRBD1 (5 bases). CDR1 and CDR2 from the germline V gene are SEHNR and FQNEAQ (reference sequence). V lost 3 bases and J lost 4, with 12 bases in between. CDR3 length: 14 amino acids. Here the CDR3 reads CASSFGGYGTEAFF. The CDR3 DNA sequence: TGTGCCAGCAGCTTTGGGGGGTATGGCACTGAAGCTTTCTTT.

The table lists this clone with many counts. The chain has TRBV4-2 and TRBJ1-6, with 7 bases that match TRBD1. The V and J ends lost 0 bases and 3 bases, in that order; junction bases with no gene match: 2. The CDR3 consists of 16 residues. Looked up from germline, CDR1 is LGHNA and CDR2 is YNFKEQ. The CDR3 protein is CASSQDGQVYNSPLHF. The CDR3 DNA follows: TGTGCCAGCAGCCAAGATGGACAGGTCTATAATTCACCCCTCCACTTT.

The CDR3 sequence: CASSIARQETQYF. The DNA of the CDR3 is TGTGCCAGTAGTATAGCCAGGCAAGAGACCCAGTACTTC. The chain combines TRBV19 with TRBJ2-5; no firm D call. The CDR3 loop spans 13 amino acids. In germline, CDR1 is LNHDA, CDR2 SQIVND (reference sequence). V was shortened by 1 base and J by 2 bases, with 5 bases between the two germline ends.

The CDR3 is CASSYDGETQYF. The CDR3 bases are TGTGCCAGCAGCTATGACGGGGAGACCCAGTACTTC. The rearrangement joins TRBV11-3 to TRBJ2-5, with D unclear. The CDR3 is made up of 12 amino acids. Deletions cut 4 bases from V and 5 bases from J, with 8 bases between. CDR1 and CDR2 from the germline V gene are SGHNT and YENEEA.

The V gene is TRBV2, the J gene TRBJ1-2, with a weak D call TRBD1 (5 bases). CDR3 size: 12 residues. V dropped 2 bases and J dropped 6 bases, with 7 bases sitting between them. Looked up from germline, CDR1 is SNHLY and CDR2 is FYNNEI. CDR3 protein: CASSERGDGYTF. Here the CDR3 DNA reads TGTGCCAGCAGTGAACGGGGGGATGGCTACACCTTC.

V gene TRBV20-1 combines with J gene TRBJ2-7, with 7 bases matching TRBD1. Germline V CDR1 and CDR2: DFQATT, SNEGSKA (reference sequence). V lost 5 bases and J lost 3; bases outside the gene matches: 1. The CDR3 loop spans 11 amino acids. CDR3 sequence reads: CSAGTVYEQYF. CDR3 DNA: TGCAGTGCTGGGACAGTCTACGAGCAGTACTTC.

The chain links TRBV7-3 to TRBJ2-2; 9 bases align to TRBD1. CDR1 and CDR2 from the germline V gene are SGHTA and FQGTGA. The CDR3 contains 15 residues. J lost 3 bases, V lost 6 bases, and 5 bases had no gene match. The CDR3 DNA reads TGTGCCAGCAGGCCCGGGACAGGGTACACCGGGGAGCTGTTTTTT. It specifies CASRPGTGYTGELFF.

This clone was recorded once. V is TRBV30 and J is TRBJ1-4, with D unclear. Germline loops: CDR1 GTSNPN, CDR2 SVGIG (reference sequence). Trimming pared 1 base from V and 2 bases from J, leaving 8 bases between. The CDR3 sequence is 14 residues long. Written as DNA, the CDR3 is TGTGCCTGGAGTGGGAGGGAGACTAATGAAAAACTGTTTTTT. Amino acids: CAWSGRETNEKLFF.

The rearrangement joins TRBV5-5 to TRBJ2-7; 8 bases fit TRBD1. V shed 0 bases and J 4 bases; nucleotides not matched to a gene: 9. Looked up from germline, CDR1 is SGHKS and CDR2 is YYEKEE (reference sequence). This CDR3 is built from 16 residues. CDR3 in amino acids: CASSLAMTRGQYEQYF. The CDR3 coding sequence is TGTGCCAGCAGCTTGGCGATGACCAGGGGGCAATACGAGCAGTACTTC.

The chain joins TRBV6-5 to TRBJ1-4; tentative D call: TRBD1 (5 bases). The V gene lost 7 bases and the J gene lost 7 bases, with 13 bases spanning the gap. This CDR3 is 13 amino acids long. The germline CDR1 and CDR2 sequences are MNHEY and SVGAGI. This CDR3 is CASNGRVFEKLFF. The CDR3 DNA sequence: TGTGCCAGCAACGGCAGGGTATTTGAAAAACTGTTTTTT.

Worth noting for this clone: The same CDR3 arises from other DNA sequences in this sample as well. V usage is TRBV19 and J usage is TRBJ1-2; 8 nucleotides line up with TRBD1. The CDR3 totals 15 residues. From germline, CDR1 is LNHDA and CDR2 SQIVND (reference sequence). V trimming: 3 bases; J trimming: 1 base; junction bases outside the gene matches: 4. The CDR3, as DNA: TGTGCCAGTAGTATTGGACAGGGCCTTAACTATGGCTACACCTTC. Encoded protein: CASSIGQGLNYGYTF.

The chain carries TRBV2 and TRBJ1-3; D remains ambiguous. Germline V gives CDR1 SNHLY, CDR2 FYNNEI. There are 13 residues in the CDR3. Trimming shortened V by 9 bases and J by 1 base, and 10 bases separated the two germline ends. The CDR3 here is CASRRLSGNTIYF. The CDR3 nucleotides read TGTGCCAGTAGGAGGCTTTCTGGAAACACCATATATTTT.

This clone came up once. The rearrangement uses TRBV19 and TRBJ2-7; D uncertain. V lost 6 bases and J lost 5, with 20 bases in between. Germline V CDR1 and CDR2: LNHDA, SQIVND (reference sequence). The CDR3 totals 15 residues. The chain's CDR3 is CASSPLYRSMDEQYF. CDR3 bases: TGTGCCAGTAGCCCTCTTTACCGGTCAATGGACGAGCAGTACTTC.

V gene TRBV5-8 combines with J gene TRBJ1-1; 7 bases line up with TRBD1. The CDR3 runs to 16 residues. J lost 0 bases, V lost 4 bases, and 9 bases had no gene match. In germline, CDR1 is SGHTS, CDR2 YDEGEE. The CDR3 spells CASSPDRVFMNTEAFF. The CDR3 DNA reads TGTGCCAGCAGCCCTGACAGGGTTTTTATGAACACTGAAGCTTTCTTT.

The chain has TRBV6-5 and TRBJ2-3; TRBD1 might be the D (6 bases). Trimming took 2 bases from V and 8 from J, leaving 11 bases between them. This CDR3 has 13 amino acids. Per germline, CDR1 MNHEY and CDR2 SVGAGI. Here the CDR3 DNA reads TGTGCCAGCAGTTACCCGGACAGCGGTACGCAGTATTTT. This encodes CASSYPDSGTQYF.

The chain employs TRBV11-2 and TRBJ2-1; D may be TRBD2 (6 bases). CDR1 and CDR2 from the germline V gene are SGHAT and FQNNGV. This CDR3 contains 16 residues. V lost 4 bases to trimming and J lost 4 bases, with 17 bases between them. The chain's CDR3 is CASSSTGGAMYNEQFF. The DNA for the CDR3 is TGTGCCAGCAGCTCGACCGGAGGGGCCATGTACAATGAGCAGTTCTTC.

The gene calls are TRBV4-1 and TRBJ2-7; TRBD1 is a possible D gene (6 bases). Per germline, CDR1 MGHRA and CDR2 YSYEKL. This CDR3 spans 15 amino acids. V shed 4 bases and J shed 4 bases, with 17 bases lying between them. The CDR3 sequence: CASSRGLDSFYEQYF. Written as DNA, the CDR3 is TGCGCCAGCAGCCGCGGATTGGACAGCTTTTACGAGCAGTACTTC.

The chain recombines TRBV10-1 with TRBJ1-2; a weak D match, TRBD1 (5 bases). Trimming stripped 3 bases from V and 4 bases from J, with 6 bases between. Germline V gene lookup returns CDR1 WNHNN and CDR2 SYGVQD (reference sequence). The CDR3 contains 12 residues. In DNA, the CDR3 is TGCGCCAGCAGTGACAGGGTCTATGGCTACACCTTC. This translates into CASSDRVYGYTF.

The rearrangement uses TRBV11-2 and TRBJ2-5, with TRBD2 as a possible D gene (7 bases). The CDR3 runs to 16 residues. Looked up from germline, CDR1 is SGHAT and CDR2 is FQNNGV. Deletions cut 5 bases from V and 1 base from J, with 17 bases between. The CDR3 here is CASSPRAGALQETQYF. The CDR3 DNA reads TGTGCCAGCAGCCCGCGGGCGGGGGCACTCCAAGAGACCCAGTACTTC.

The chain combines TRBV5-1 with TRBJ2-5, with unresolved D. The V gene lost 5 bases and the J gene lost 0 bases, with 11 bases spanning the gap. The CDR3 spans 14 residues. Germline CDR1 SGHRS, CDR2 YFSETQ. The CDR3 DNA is TGCGCCAGCAGGGAGAGCGTGTACCAAGAGACCCAGTACTTC. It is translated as CASRESVYQETQYF.

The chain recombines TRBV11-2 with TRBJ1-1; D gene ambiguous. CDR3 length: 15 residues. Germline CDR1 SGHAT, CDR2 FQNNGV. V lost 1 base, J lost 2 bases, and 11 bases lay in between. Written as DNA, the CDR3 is TGTGCCAGCAGCTTAGGATATCGGGTCAACACTGAAGCTTTCTTT. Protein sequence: CASSLGYRVNTEAFF.

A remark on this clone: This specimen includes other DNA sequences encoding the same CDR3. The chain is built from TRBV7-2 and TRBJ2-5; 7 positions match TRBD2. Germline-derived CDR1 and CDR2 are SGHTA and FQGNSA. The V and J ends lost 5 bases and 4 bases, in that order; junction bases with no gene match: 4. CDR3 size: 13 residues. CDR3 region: CASSPGGGETQYF. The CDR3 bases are TGTGCCAGCAGCCCTGGCGGGGGAGAGACCCAGTACTTC.

Here the CDR3 reads CAWIKTQGVGTEAFF. As DNA, the CDR3 is TGTGCCTGGATCAAAACCCAGGGGGTGGGAACTGAAGCTTTCTTT. The V call is TRBV30, the J call TRBJ1-1, with 7 positions matching TRBD1. The J segment lost 5 bases and the V segment lost 4 bases, leaving 13 bases of the junction unmatched. The CDR3 has 15 residues. Germline CDR1 reads GTSNPN; CDR2 reads SVGIG (reference sequence).